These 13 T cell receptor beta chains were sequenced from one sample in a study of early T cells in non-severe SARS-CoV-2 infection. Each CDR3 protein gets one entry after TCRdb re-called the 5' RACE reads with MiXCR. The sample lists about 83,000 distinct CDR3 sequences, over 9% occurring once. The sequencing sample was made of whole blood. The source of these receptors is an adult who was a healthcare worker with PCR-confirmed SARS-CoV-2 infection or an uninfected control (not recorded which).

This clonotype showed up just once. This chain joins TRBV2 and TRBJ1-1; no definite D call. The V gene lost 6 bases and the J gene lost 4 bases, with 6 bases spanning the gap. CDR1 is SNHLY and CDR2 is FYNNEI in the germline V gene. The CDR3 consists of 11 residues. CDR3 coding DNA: TGTGCCAGCAGGGAGGCCACTGAAGCTTTCTTT. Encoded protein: CASREATEAFF.

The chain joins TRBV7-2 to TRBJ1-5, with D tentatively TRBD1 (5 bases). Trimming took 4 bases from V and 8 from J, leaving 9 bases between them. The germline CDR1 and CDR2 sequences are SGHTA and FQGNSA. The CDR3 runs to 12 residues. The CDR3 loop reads CASSWEGKPQHF. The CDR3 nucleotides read TGTGCCAGCAGCTGGGAGGGGAAGCCCCAGCATTTT.

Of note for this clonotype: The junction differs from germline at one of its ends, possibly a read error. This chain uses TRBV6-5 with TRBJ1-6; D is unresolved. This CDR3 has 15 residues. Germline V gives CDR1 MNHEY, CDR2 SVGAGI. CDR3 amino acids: CASSAAGPYNSSLHF. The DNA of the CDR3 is TGTGCCAGCAGCGCCGCCGGGCCCTATAATTCATCCCTCCACTTT.

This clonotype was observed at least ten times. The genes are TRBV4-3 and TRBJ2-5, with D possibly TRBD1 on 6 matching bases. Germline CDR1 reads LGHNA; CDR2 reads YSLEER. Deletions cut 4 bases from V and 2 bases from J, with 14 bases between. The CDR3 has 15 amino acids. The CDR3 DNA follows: TGCGCCAGCAGCCTGCGCTGGACAGTACAAGAGACCCAGTACTTC. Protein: CASSLRWTVQETQYF.

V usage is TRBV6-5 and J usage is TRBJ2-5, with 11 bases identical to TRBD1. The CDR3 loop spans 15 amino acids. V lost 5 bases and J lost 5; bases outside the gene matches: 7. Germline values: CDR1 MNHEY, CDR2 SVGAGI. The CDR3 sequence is CASSPDRGLLETQYF. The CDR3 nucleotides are TGTGCCAGCAGTCCGGACAGGGGGCTTTTGGAGACCCAGTACTTC.

CDR3 DNA: TGTGCCAGCAGCTTATTGGGCGGGACTAGCGGGACGAACGAGCAGTACTTC. Its protein is CASSLLGGTSGTNEQYF. The chain has TRBV7-2 and TRBJ2-7; 13 positions agree with TRBD2. J was trimmed by 5 bases and V by 2 bases; bases with no gene match: 9. The CDR3 is 17 amino acids. Germline CDR1 is SGHTA and CDR2 is FQGNSA.

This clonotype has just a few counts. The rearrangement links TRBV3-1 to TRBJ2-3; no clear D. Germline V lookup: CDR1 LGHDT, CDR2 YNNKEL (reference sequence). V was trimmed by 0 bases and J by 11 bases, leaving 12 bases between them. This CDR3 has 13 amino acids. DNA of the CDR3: TGTGCCAGCAGCCAAGATACCCTCCAGAAGCAGTATTTT. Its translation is CASSQDTLQKQYF.

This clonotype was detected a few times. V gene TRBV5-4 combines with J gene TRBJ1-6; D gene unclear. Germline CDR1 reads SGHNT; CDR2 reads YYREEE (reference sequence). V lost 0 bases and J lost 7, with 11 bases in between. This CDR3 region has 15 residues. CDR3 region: CASSLAKADNSPLHF. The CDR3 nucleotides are TGTGCCAGCAGCTTGGCAAAGGCTGACAATTCACCCCTCCACTTT.

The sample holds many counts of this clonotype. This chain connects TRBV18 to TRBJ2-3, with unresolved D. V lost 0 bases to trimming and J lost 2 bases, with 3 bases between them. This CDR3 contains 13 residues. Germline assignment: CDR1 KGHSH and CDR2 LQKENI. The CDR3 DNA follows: TGTGCCAGCTCACCACCGTTCACAGATACGCAGTATTTT. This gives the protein CASSPPFTDTQYF.

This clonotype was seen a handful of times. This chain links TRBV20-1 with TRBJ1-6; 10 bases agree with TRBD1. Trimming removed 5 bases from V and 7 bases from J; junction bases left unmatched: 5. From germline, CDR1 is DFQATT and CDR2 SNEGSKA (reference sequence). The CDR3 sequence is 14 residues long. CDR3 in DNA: TGCAGTGCTCGGAGGGACAGGGGCAATTCACCCCTCCACTTT. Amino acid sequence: CSARRDRGNSPLHF.

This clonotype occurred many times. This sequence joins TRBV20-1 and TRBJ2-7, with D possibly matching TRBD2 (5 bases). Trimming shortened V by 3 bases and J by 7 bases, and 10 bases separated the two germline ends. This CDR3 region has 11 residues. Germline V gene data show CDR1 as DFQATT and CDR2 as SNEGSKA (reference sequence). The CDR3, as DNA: TGCAGTGCTAGTTCCGGGGTAGAGCAGTACTTC. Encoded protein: CSASSGVEQYF.

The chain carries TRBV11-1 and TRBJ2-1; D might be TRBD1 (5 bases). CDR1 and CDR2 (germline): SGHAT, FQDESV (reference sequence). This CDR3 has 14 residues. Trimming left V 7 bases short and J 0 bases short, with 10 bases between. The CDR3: CASTHRSSYNEQFF. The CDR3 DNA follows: TGTGCCAGCACACACAGGAGCTCCTACAATGAGCAGTTCTTC. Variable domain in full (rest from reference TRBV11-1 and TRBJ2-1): EAEVAQSPRYKITEKSQAVAFWCDPISGHATLYWYRQILGQGPELLVQFQDESVVDDSQLPKDRFSAERLKGVDSTLKIQPAELGDSAMYLCASTHRSSYNEQFFGPGTRLTVL.

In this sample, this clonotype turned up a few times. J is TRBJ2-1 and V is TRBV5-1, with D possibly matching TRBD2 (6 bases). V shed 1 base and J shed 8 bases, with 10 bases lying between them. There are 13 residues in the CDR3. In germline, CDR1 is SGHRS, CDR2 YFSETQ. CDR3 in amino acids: CASSLQLADEQFF. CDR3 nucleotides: TGCGCCAGCAGCTTGCAACTAGCCGATGAGCAGTTCTTC. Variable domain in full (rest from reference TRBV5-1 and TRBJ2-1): KAGVTQTPRYLIKTRGQQVTLSCSPISGHRSVSWYQQTPGQGLQFLFEYFSETQRNKGNFPGRFSGRQFSNSRSEMNVSTLELGDSALYLCASSLQLADEQFFGPGTRLTVL.